A selection of T cell receptor beta chains follows, all from one sample in a study of human T cells and chemical hapten exposure. TCRdb re-derived calls from the RACE reads in MiXCR, one entry per CDR3 protein. Of about 60,000 distinct CDR3 sequences listed, 7% to 10% are singletons. The sequencing here drew on whole blood, taken in connection with sensitization to the hapten diphenylcyclopropenone (DPC). The source is a woman aged 40 to 50 with alopecia areata. Some clones in this sample may be carry-over from other donors' samples. Each CDR3 is given with its conserved first and last residue. D genes are given only for firm matches. Size values are once, few and many counts, or a class for expanded clones, and some rows have none.

D gene	V gene	J gene	clone size	CDR3 protein	CDR3 DNA
NA	TRBV5-1	TRBJ1-4	many	CASSLVGTANEKLFF	TGCGCCAGCAGCTTGGTGGGGACGGCTAATGAAAAACTGTTTTTT
TRBD1	TRBV27	TRBJ1-4	NA	CASSFGQGVGKLFF	TGTGCCAGCTCCTTCGGACAGGGGGTGGGGAAACTGTTTTTT
TRBD2	TRBV3-1	TRBJ2-7	many	CASSQELASGGKQYF	TGTGCCAGCAGCCAAGAGCTGGCTAGCGGGGGGAAGCAGTACTTC
TRBD1	TRBV7-2	TRBJ2-7	many	CASSLRAGGPYEQYF	TGTGCCAGCAGCTTAAGGGCAGGGGGACCTTACGAGCAGTACTTC
TRBD1	TRBV7-2	TRBJ2-1	many	CASSLYSGTGPYNEQFF	TGTGCCAGCAGTCTCTATTCCGGGACAGGGCCCTACAATGAGCAGTTCTTC
TRBD2	TRBV20-1	TRBJ2-3	NA	CSARTGAGDTDTQYF	TGCAGTGCCCGGACTGGAGCGGGGGACACAGATACGCAGTATTTT
NA	TRBV5-1	TRBJ2-7	few	CASSLAPVGQNSHEQYF	TGCGCCAGCAGCTTGGCCCCGGTGGGGCAGAACTCCCACGAGCAGTACTTC
TRBD1	TRBV6-1	TRBJ2-7	NA	CAGSVGDSSYEQYF	TGTGCCGGCAGTGTTGGGGACAGCTCCTACGAGCAGTACTTC
NA	TRBV4-1	TRBJ1-1	many	CASSQAQGYTEAFF	TGCGCCAGCAGCCAGGCCCAGGGGTACACTGAAGCTTTCTTT
NA	TRBV5-6	TRBJ1-6	NA	CASSYRQGREFPPLHF	TGTGCCAGCAGCTACCGGCAGGGTCGAGAATTTCCACCCCTCCACTTT